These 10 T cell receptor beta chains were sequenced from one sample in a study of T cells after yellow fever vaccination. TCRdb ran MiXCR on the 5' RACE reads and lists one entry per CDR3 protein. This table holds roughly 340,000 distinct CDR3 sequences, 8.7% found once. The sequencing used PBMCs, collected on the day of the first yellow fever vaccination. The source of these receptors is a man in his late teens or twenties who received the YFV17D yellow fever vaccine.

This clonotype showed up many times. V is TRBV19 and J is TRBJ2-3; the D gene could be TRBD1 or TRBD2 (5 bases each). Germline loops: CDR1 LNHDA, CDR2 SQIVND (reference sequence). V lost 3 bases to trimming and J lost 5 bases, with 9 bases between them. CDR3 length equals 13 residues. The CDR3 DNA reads TGTGCCAGTAGTATTCCAGGGAGAGATACGCAGTATTTT. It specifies CASSIPGRDTQYF.

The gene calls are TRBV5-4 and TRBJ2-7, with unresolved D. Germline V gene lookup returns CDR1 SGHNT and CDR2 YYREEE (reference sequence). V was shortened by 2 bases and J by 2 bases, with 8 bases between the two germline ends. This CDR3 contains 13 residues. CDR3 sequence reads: CASSFPEAYEQYF. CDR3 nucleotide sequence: TGTGCCAGCAGCTTTCCGGAAGCCTACGAGCAGTACTTC.

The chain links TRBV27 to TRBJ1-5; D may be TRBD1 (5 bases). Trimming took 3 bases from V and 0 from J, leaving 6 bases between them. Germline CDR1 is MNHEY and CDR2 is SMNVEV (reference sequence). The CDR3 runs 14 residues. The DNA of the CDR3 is TGTGCCAGCAGTTTCAGGGTTAGCAATCAGCCCCAGCATTTT. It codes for CASSFRVSNQPQHF.

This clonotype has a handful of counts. Here the CDR3 reads CASSPWGLNTEAFF. In nucleotides, the CDR3 is TGTGCCAGCAGTCCCTGGGGCCTGAACACTGAAGCTTTCTTT. The chain couples TRBV27 to TRBJ1-1, with D possibly being TRBD1 (5 bases). CDR3 length: 14 residues. The V gene's germline CDR1 is MNHEY and CDR2 SMNVEV (reference sequence). V lost 5 bases, J lost 0 bases, and 10 bases lay in between.

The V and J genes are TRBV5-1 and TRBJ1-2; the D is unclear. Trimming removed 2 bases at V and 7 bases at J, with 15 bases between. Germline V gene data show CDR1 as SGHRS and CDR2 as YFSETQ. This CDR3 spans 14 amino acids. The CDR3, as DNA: TGCGCCAGCAGCTTAAGGGATAGGTTAGGTGGCTACACCTTC. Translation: CASSLRDRLGGYTF. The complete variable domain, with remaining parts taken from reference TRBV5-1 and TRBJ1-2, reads KAGVTQTPRYLIKTRGQQVTLSCSPISGHRSVSWYQQTPGQGLQFLFEYFSETQRNKGNFPGRFSGRQFSNSRSEMNVSTLELGDSALYLCASSLRDRLGGYTFGSGTRLTVV.

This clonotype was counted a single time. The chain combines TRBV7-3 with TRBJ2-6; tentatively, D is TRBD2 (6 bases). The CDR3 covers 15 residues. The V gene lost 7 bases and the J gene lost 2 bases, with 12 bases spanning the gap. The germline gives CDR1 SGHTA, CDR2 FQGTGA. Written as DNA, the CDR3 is TGTGCCAGCACCCGTGCGGGACCTGGGGCCAACGTCCTGACTTTC. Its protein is CASTRAGPGANVLTF.

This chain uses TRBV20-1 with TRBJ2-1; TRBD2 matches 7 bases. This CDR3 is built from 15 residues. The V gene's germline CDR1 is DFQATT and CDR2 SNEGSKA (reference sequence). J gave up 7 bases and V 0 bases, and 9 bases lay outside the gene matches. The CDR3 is CSARDQERGTNEQFF. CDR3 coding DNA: TGCAGTGCTAGAGATCAGGAGCGGGGTACTAATGAGCAGTTCTTC.

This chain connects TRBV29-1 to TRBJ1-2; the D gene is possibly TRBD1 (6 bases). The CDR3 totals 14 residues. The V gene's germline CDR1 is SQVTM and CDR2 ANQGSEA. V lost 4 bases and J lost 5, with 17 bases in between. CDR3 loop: CSVVGQGMGYGYTF. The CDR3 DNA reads TGCAGCGTTGTTGGCCAGGGGATGGGGTATGGCTACACCTTC.

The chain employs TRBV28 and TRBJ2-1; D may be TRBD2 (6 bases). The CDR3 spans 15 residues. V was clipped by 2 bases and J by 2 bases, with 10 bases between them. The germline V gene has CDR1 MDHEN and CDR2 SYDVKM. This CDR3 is CASSLRRGAYNEQFF. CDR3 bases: TGTGCCAGCAGTTTACGTCGCGGGGCCTACAATGAGCAGTTCTTC. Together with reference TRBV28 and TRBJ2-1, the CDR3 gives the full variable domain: DVKVTQSSRYLVKRTGEKVFLECVQDMDHENMFWYRQDPGLGLRLIYFSYDVKMKEKGDIPEGYSVSREKKERFSLILESASTNQTSMYLCASSLRRGAYNEQFFGPGTRLTVL.

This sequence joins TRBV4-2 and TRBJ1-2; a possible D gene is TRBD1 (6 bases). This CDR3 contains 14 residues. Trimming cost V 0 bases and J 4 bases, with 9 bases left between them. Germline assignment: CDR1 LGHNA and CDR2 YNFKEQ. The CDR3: CASSQEGGGYGYTF. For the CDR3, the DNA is TGTGCCAGCAGCCAAGAGGGGGGCGGCTATGGCTACACCTTC.